This entry lists 28 T cell receptor beta chains sequenced from one sample in a study of human T cells and chemical hapten exposure. In TCRdb, the RACE reads were re-called with MiXCR into one record per CDR3 protein. The sample lists approximately 43,000 distinct CDR3 sequences; around 3.8% were seen once. As for time point: patch test 1, 2 weeks after DPC sensitization. Stated treatment: therapeutic diphenylcyclopropenone sensitization with weekly scalp DPC. It was from unfractionated whole blood that total RNA was extracted. Sequenced material: whole blood, taken in connection with sensitization to the hapten diphenylcyclopropenone (DPC). The receptor source for this set is a man over 45 with alopecia areata. Some clones in this sample may be carry-over from other donors' samples.

This clonotype was found many times. The CDR3, as DNA: TGCAGCGTGGGTGGCGGTAATGAAAAACTGTTTTTT. Amino acids: CSVGGGNEKLFF. This chain uses TRBV29-1 with TRBJ1-4; no definite D call. CDR1 SQVTM and CDR2 ANQGSEA come from the germline V gene. Trimming took 6 bases from V and 4 from J, leaving 9 bases between them. CDR3 length equals 12 residues.

The gene calls are TRBV18 and TRBJ1-1; 10 nucleotides line up with TRBD1. V shed 3 bases, J shed 5 bases, and the junction held 6 bases outside the gene matches. The germline CDR1 and CDR2 sequences are KGHSH and LQKENI. This CDR3 is built from 15 residues. CDR3 coding DNA: TGTGCCAGCTCACCCCGGGACAGGGGATTTACTGAAGCTTTCTTT. It yields the protein CASSPRDRGFTEAFF. The full variable domain, in which reference TRBV18 and TRBJ1-1 provide the parts outside the CDR3, is NAGVMQNPRHLVRRRGQEARLRCSPMKGHSHVYWYRQLPEEGLKFMVYLQKENIIDESGMPKERFSAEFPKEGPSILRIQQVVRGDSAAYFCASSPRDRGFTEAFFGQGTRLTVV.

This clonotype was counted ten times or more. The chain joins TRBV7-8 to TRBJ1-1, with D perhaps TRBD1 (5 bases). The V gene lost 3 bases and the J gene lost 4 bases, with 12 bases spanning the gap. Germline V gene sequence: CDR1 SGHVS, CDR2 FQNEAQ. The CDR3 totals 14 residues. The CDR3 loop reads CASSFEGRSTEAFF. CDR3 DNA: TGTGCCAGCAGCTTTGAGGGGCGGTCCACTGAAGCTTTCTTT.

This clonotype showed up many times. The rearrangement uses TRBV7-9 and TRBJ2-1; D gene ambiguous. Germline assignment: CDR1 SEHNR and CDR2 FQNEAQ (reference sequence). Trimming shortened V by 3 bases and J by 3 bases, and 6 bases separated the two germline ends. The CDR3 totals 13 residues. CDR3 loop: CASSLRNYNEQFF. CDR3 bases: TGTGCCAGCAGCTTGAGGAACTACAATGAGCAGTTCTTC.

This clonotype was found many times. The chain joins TRBV9 to TRBJ1-2; D remains unclear. The V gene's germline CDR1 is SGDLS and CDR2 YYNGEE. Deletions cut 0 bases from V and 2 bases from J, with 5 bases between. There are 13 residues in the CDR3. In DNA, the CDR3 is TGTGCCAGCAGCGTAGATGACAACTATGGCTACACCTTC. It translates to CASSVDDNYGYTF.

This clonotype appeared many times. The chain joins TRBV20-1 to TRBJ2-1; 13 nucleotides agree with TRBD2. The CDR3 loop spans 14 amino acids. Trimming took 6 bases from V and 10 from J; bases not matched to a gene: 9. Per the germline V gene, CDR1 is DFQATT and CDR2 is SNEGSKA (reference sequence). The CDR3: CSATGLAGVGEQFF. The CDR3 DNA is TGCAGTGCCACTGGACTAGCGGGAGTTGGAGAGCAGTTCTTC.

This clonotype was found a few times. The rearrangement joins TRBV7-2 to TRBJ1-6; D not certain. Germline V CDR1 and CDR2: SGHTA, FQGNSA. The V end was cut by 5 bases, the J end by 13 bases, with 21 bases between. CDR3 length: 15 amino acids. For the CDR3, the DNA is TGTGCCAGCAGCCATAGTCGGTCTGAGGGTCCCCCCCTCCACTTT. It specifies CASSHSRSEGPPLHF.

This clonotype came up once. A much larger clone differs by one base, so this may be a read error. The rearrangement links TRBV7-2 to TRBJ2-1, with TRBD2 identical over 8 bases. From germline, CDR1 is SGHTA and CDR2 FQGNSA. This CDR3 is 16 amino acids long. The chain's CDR3 is CASSPVAGLSYNELFF. The CDR3 DNA is TGTGCCAGCAGCCCCGTAGCGGGATTGTCCTACAATGAGCTGTTCTTC.

This clonotype was picked up many times. The genes are TRBV7-8 and TRBJ2-3; D tentatively fits TRBD1 or TRBD2 (5 bases each). With 3 bases removed from V and 6 bases from J, the gap between germline ends came to 13 bases. Germline CDR1 reads SGHVS; CDR2 reads FQNEAQ. The CDR3 is made up of 14 amino acids. CDR3 in amino acids: CASSLGRGRDTQYF. For the CDR3, the DNA is TGTGCCAGCAGCTTGGGACGGGGTAGGGATACGCAGTATTTT.

There are many counts of this clonotype. The chain has TRBV12-3 or TRBV12-4 and TRBJ2-3; 7 bases fit TRBD1. The CDR3 extends over 15 amino acids. The ends lost 3 bases at V and 2 bases at J; junction bases unmatched: 5. As DNA, the CDR3 is TGTGCCAGCAGTTTGGGTACAGGGGCCACAGATACGCAGTATTTT. As protein: CASSLGTGATDTQYF.

This clonotype showed up just a few times. This chain connects TRBV10-2 to TRBJ2-3, with 9 nucleotides matching TRBD1. J was trimmed by 2 bases and V by 4 bases; bases with no gene match: 4. This CDR3 spans 15 amino acids. CDR1 is WSHSY, CDR2 SAAADI, per germline. The CDR3 sequence: CASSGWTGATDTQYF. The CDR3 region has the DNA TGCGCCAGCAGTGGTTGGACAGGGGCCACAGATACGCAGTATTTT.

This clonotype was seen ten or more times. The chain carries TRBV7-2 and TRBJ2-3; D is undetermined. CDR3 size: 13 residues. The germline V gene has CDR1 SGHTA and CDR2 FQGNSA. Deletions cut 3 bases from V and 5 bases from J, with 9 bases between. The CDR3 region is CASSFGERDTQYF. CDR3 nucleotide sequence: TGTGCCAGCAGCTTCGGTGAGCGAGATACGCAGTATTTT. Full variable domain (remainder filled in from reference TRBV7-2 and TRBJ2-3): GAGVSQSPSNKVTEKGKDVELRCDPISGHTALYWYRQSLGQGLEFLIYFQGNSAPDKSGLPSDRFSAERTGGSVSTLTIQRTQQEDSAVYLCASSFGERDTQYFGPGTRLTVL.

V is TRBV20-1 and J is TRBJ2-7; 13 positions agree with TRBD2. This CDR3 has 16 residues. After removal of 2 bases from V and 5 bases from J, the junction contained 9 bases not matched to a gene. Germline CDR1 reads DFQATT; CDR2 reads SNEGSKA (reference sequence). In DNA, the CDR3 is TGCAGTGCTAGAAGTCAGGGACTAGCGGGAATTGACGAGCAGTACTTC. The encoded protein is CSARSQGLAGIDEQYF.

This clonotype was recorded at least ten times. This rearrangement joins TRBV6-2 or TRBV6-3 to TRBJ2-7, with 7 bases that match TRBD2. Unmatched junction bases numbered 8, after V lost 2 bases and J lost 4 bases. Germline lookup yields CDR1 MNHEY and CDR2 SVGEGT. The CDR3 has 15 residues. The CDR3 DNA sequence: TGTGCCAGCAGTTACGAGGGAGGGCCTCCTTACGAGCAGTACTTC. This sequence encodes CASSYEGGPPYEQYF.

The sample holds many counts of this clonotype. This chain joins TRBV9 and TRBJ2-5; 7 nucleotides line up with TRBD2. This CDR3 has 14 amino acids. The germline V gene has CDR1 SGDLS and CDR2 YYNGEE. Losses at the gene ends were 6 bases for V and 3 bases for J; bases not matched to a gene: 8. CDR3 region: CASTGAGWEETQYF. Here the CDR3 DNA reads TGTGCCAGCACTGGAGCGGGGTGGGAAGAGACCCAGTACTTC. The full variable domain, its missing parts supplied by reference TRBV9 and TRBJ2-5, is DSGVTQTPKHLITATGQRVTLRCSPRSGDLSVYWYQQSLDQGLQFLIQYYNGEERAKGNILERFSAQQFPDLHSELNLSSLELGDSALYFCASTGAGWEETQYFGPGTRLLVL.

This clonotype appeared many times. The J gene is TRBJ2-3, the V gene TRBV10-2; D is unresolved. The CDR3 runs to 11 residues. The germline CDR1 and CDR2 sequences are WSHSY and SAAADI. V shed 6 bases and J shed 5 bases, with 6 bases lying between them. DNA of the CDR3: TGCGCCAGCAGCCCCCAAGATACGCAGTATTTT. It is translated as CASSPQDTQYF.

This clonotype was recorded a few times. V usage is TRBV2 and J usage is TRBJ1-2; D is possibly TRBD1 (6 bases). Germline V gene lookup returns CDR1 SNHLY and CDR2 FYNNEI. The V end lost 8 bases, the J end lost 4 bases, and 14 bases lay between the germline ends. This CDR3 comprises 13 residues. The CDR3: CASRDIGGYGYTF. In nucleotides, the CDR3 is TGTGCCAGCCGGGACATCGGCGGCTATGGCTACACCTTC. Based on the CDR3 plus reference TRBV2 and TRBJ1-2, the full variable domain is EPEVTQTPSHQVTQMGQEVILRCVPISNHLYFYWYRQILGQKVEFLVSFYNNEISEKSEIFDDQFSVERPDGSNFTLKIRSTKLEDSAMYFCASRDIGGYGYTFGSGTRLTVV.

This clonotype was picked up many times. The CDR3 spells CASSTGTHSSYEQYF. DNA of the CDR3: TGTGCCAGCTCCACCGGGACCCATAGCTCCTACGAGCAGTACTTC. The chain uses TRBV28 and TRBJ2-7; D is perhaps TRBD1 or TRBD2 (5 bases each). The germline CDR1 and CDR2 sequences are MDHEN and SYDVKM. V was clipped by 8 bases and J by 0 bases, with 17 bases between them. CDR3 length equals 15 residues. Together with reference TRBV28 and TRBJ2-7, the CDR3 gives the full variable domain: DVKVTQSSRYLVKRTGEKVFLECVQDMDHENMFWYRQDPGLGLRLIYFSYDVKMKEKGDIPEGYSVSREKKERFSLILESASTNQTSMYLCASSTGTHSSYEQYFGPGTRLTVT.

This clonotype came up many times. The chain joins TRBV7-2 to TRBJ2-3; D remains unclear. CDR3 size: 13 residues. The V and J ends lost 1 base and 5 bases respectively, with 7 bases between them. The germline V gene has CDR1 SGHTA and CDR2 FQGNSA. CDR3 nucleotides: TGTGCCAGCAGCTTAGAAAGAGAAGATACGCAGTATTTT. This codes for CASSLEREDTQYF.

Ten or more counts support this clonotype. The chain has TRBV25-1 and TRBJ2-1; 9 nucleotides align to TRBD2. Germline CDR1 MGHDK, CDR2 SYGVNS. The CDR3 runs 12 residues. Germline trimming cut 1 base from V and 15 bases from J; bases unmatched to any gene: 4. CDR3 sequence (DNA): TGTGCCAGCAGTGAATTGGGACTAGCTCTGTTCTTC. Its protein product is CASSELGLALFF.

This clonotype has a count of ten or more. The DNA for the CDR3 is TGTGCCAGCAGCTTACTGACGGTCAATGAGCAGTTCTTC. It encodes CASSLLTVNEQFF. The chain combines TRBV5-6 with TRBJ2-1, with D unclear. Trimming took off 2 bases at V and 6 bases at J, with 9 bases between the two ends. Germline assignment: CDR1 SGHDT and CDR2 YYEEEE. The CDR3 extends over 13 amino acids.

This clonotype was counted ten times or more. V and J are TRBV14 and TRBJ2-1, with 8 positions matching TRBD2. Trimming removed 6 bases from V and 5 bases from J; junction bases left unmatched: 6. The germline gives CDR1 SGHDN, CDR2 FVKESK. The CDR3 extends over 14 amino acids. CDR3 amino acids: CASRRAGANNEQFF. CDR3 bases: TGTGCCAGCAGGCGAGCGGGAGCGAACAATGAGCAGTTCTTC.

In its sample, this clonotype was seen many times. The chain employs TRBV18 and TRBJ1-5, with D possibly matching TRBD1 (5 bases). This CDR3 spans 15 amino acids. CDR1 and CDR2 from the germline V gene are KGHSH and LQKENI. V lost 3 bases and J 0 bases, leaving 9 bases between the germline ends. The CDR3 DNA is TGTGCCAGCTCACCGGAGGGGTATAGCAATCAGCCCCAGCATTTT. Residues: CASSPEGYSNQPQHF.

This clonotype showed up many times. The chain employs TRBV5-1 and TRBJ2-1; D unclear. Germline V gene sequence: CDR1 SGHRS, CDR2 YFSETQ. The CDR3 totals 13 residues. The V and J ends lost 6 bases and 2 bases respectively, with 9 bases between them. CDR3 DNA sequence: TGCGCCAGCACCCCGGGCGCCTACAATGAGCAGTTCTTC. Translation gives CASTPGAYNEQFF.

This clonotype was counted at least ten times. The chain combines TRBV27 with TRBJ2-4, with 9 bases lining up with TRBD1. V trimming: 0 bases; J trimming: 1 base; junction bases outside the gene matches: 10. The CDR3 length is 19 residues. Looked up from germline, CDR1 is MNHEY and CDR2 is SMNVEV (reference sequence). The CDR3 DNA follows: TGTGCCAGCAGTTTATCCCCCGGACAGGGGCGGGGGGCCAAAAACATTCAGTACTTC. This encodes CASSLSPGQGRGAKNIQYF.

This clonotype was counted many times. The chain recombines TRBV4-3 with TRBJ1-2; 9 bases are shared with TRBD1. CDR1 is LGHNA and CDR2 is YSLEER in the germline V gene. J lost 2 bases, V lost 3 bases, and 7 bases had no gene match. This CDR3 comprises 16 residues. The CDR3 DNA is TGCGCCAGCAGCCACCCGGGACAGGGAATGAACTATGGCTACACCTTC. This sequence encodes CASSHPGQGMNYGYTF.

About this clonotype: A read error may be the cause here, since a much bigger clone is one base away. This sequence joins TRBV3-1 and TRBJ1-1, with a tentative D call TRBD1 (5 bases). V was trimmed by 0 bases and J by 4 bases, leaving 12 bases between them. Germline V gene data show CDR1 as LGHDT and CDR2 as YNNKEL (reference sequence). The CDR3 spans 15 residues. CDR3 nucleotide sequence: TGTGCCAGCAGCCAAGAGGGCAGGGAAGGCACTGAAGCTTTCTTT. Residues: CASSQEGREGTEAFF. Using reference TRBV3-1 and TRBJ1-1 for the parts outside the CDR3, the full variable domain is DTAVSQTPKYLVTQMGNDKSIKCEQNLGHDTMYWYKQDSKKFLKIMFSYNNKELIINETVPNRFSPKSPDKAHLNLHINSLELGDSAVYFCASSQEGREGTEAFFGQGTRLTVV.

This clonotype was observed at least ten times. The chain has TRBV12-5 and TRBJ2-1; 11 nucleotides match TRBD2. The CDR3 is 16 amino acids. Trimming cost V 0 bases and J 10 bases; bases outside gene matches: 8. Germline values: CDR1 LGHNT, CDR2 FRNRAP. The DNA for the CDR3 is TGTGCTAGTGGTTTGGTAGAGCTAGCGGGAGGAGGGGAGCAGTTCTTC. Protein product: CASGLVELAGGGEQFF.